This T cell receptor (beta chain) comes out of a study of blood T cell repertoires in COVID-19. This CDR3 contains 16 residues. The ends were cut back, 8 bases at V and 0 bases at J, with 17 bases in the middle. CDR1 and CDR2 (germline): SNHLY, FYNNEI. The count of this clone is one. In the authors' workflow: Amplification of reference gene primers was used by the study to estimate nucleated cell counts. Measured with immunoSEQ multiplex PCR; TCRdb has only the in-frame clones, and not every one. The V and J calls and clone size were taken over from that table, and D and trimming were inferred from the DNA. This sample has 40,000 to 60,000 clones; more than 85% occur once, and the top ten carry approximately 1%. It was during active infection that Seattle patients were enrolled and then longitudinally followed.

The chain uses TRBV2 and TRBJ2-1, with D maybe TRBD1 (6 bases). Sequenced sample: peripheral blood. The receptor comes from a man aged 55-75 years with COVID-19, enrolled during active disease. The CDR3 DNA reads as TGTGCCAGCGGGTCACAGGGAGCCTCCTCCTACAATGAGCAGTTCTTC. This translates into CASGSQGASSYNEQFF.